Following are 25 T cell receptor beta chains from one sample sequenced in a study of Graves' ophthalmopathy and Graves' hyperthyroidism. TCR beta CDR3 amplification used RNA transcripts. The first round was an RT-PCR with HTBI primers, and the second round was a multiplex PCR. TCRdb re-analysed the multiplex PCR reads in MiXCR, keeping a single row per CDR3 protein. The table includes about 660,000 distinct CDR3 sequences, under 50% detected once. Sequencing used peripheral blood. Source of these receptors: an adult man with Graves' ophthalmopathy.

In its sample, this clonotype was seen many times. The chain carries TRBV7-6 and TRBJ2-7; 7 nucleotides match TRBD2. The CDR3 has 16 residues. V lost 0 bases and J lost 3; bases outside the gene matches: 8. Looked up from germline, CDR1 is SGHVS and CDR2 is FNYEAQ. CDR3 residues: CASSLALRGSNYEQYF. In DNA, the CDR3 is TGTGCCAGCAGCTTAGCGCTACGCGGGAGTAACTACGAGCAGTACTTC.

This clonotype occurred many times. This rearrangement joins TRBV29-1 to TRBJ2-7; TRBD1 aligns across 11 bases. Per the germline V gene, CDR1 is SQVTM and CDR2 is ANQGSEA. Germline trimming cut 5 bases from V and 3 bases from J; bases unmatched to any gene: 6. The length of the CDR3 is 14 residues. The CDR3, as DNA: TGCAGCGTTCACACCGGGACAGGGGGCTACGAGCAGTACTTC. This translates into CSVHTGTGGYEQYF.

This clonotype has a count of ten or more. The chain is built from TRBV9 and TRBJ1-3; D not resolved. This CDR3 has 13 residues. Germline V lookup: CDR1 SGDLS, CDR2 YYNGEE. V was shortened by 7 bases and J by 0 bases, with 8 bases between the two germline ends. In DNA, the CDR3 is TGTGCCAGCTCACAGTACTCTGGAAACACCATATATTTT. Protein sequence: CASSQYSGNTIYF.

This chain connects TRBV20-1 to TRBJ2-7, with 9 bases matching TRBD2. With V trimmed by 5 bases and J by 0 bases, 2 bases remained unmatched. Germline V gives CDR1 DFQATT, CDR2 SNEGSKA (reference sequence). The CDR3 runs 13 residues. The CDR3: CSARSGSSYEQYF. The CDR3 DNA sequence: TGCAGTGCTCGTAGCGGGAGCTCCTACGAGCAGTACTTC.

This clonotype was seen more than once but under ten times. The chain combines TRBV6-1 with TRBJ1-1; D ambiguous. Germline CDR1 and CDR2: MNHNS and SASEGT. The CDR3 consists of 14 residues. Trimming removed 0 bases from V and 1 base from J, with 6 bases in between. CDR3: CASSEAPGNTEAFF. CDR3 coding DNA: TGTGCCAGCAGTGAAGCGCCAGGGAACACTGAAGCTTTCTTT.

This chain links TRBV2 with TRBJ2-5, with 10 bases identical to TRBD2. Germline CDR1 reads SNHLY; CDR2 reads FYNNEI. The CDR3 covers 15 residues. V dropped 6 bases and J dropped 9; count of bases not matched to a gene: 13. CDR3 protein: CASREATSGSGAQYF. In nucleotides, the CDR3 is TGTGCCAGCAGGGAGGCGACTAGCGGGTCCGGGGCCCAGTACTTC.

This clonotype has just one count. The chain uses TRBV29-1 and TRBJ2-5; 14 nucleotides line up with TRBD2. The CDR3 spans 15 residues. The V and J ends lost 8 bases and 3 bases, in that order; junction bases with no gene match: 8. Germline CDR1 is SQVTM and CDR2 is ANQGSEA. The CDR3 DNA follows: TGCAGCTACCGGACTAGCGGGGGGCCTGAAGAGACCCAGTACTTC. Translated, it gives CSYRTSGGPEETQYF.

This sequence joins TRBV29-1 and TRBJ2-5; 7 bases agree with TRBD1. After removal of 7 bases from V and 9 bases from J, the junction contained 17 bases not matched to a gene. Germline values: CDR1 SQVTM, CDR2 ANQGSEA. The CDR3 is 14 amino acids. The CDR3 nucleotides are TGCAGCGCCCGATCATCGGGTTGGGGACAGCCCCAGTACTTC. It specifies CSARSSGWGQPQYF.

The rearrangement links TRBV30 to TRBJ1-6; 9 bases map to TRBD1. The junction had 11 bases not matched to a gene; V was cut back by 5 bases and J by 6 bases. Germline V gives CDR1 GTSNPN, CDR2 SVGIG (reference sequence). This CDR3 region has 16 residues. CDR3 coding DNA: TGTGCCTGGCGACCAATACAGGGGGCAAGTAATTCACCCCTCCACTTT. It codes for CAWRPIQGASNSPLHF. The variable domain in full, completed from reference TRBV30 and TRBJ1-6, reads SQTIHQWPATLVQPVGSPLSLECTVEGTSNPNLYWYRQAAGRGLQLLFYSVGIGQISSEVPQNLSASRPQDRQFILSSKKLLLSDSGFYLCAWRPIQGASNSPLHFGNGTRLTVT.

J is TRBJ2-7 and V is TRBV24-1; 14 nucleotides match TRBD2. Per the germline V gene, CDR1 is KGHDR and CDR2 is SFDVKD. V shed 4 bases and J 12 bases; nucleotides not matched to a gene: 13. This CDR3 is 16 amino acids long. CDR3 coding DNA: TGTGCCACCAGTGACCGGGGTGGGACTAGCGGGAGTACATGGTACTTC. As protein: CATSDRGGTSGSTWYF.

This clonotype was recorded a few times. The V gene is TRBV6-1, the J gene TRBJ1-1, with D perhaps TRBD1 (6 bases). This CDR3 has 14 amino acids. Trimming cost V 10 bases and J 5 bases, with 20 bases left between them. Germline V gene sequence: CDR1 MNHNS, CDR2 SASEGT. The CDR3 region is CAKPDRLGVTEAFF. The CDR3 DNA is TGTGCCAAACCAGACAGGCTAGGCGTGACTGAAGCTTTCTTT.

This clonotype was detected ten times or more. The rearrangement joins TRBV19 to TRBJ1-5; tentatively, D is TRBD1 (5 bases). Trimming pared 8 bases from V and 1 base from J, leaving 12 bases between. Germline V gene data show CDR1 as LNHDA and CDR2 as SQIVND (reference sequence). There are 14 residues in the CDR3. The CDR3 DNA follows: TGTGCCAGTCACCAGGGTGTCAGCAATCAGCCCCAGCATTTT. It is translated as CASHQGVSNQPQHF.

The table lists this clonotype with many counts. The chain has TRBV25-1 and TRBJ1-6; D may be TRBD1 (5 bases). The CDR3 spans 15 residues. The germline V gene has CDR1 MGHDK and CDR2 SYGVNS. V was clipped by 1 base and J by 2 bases, with 6 bases between them. CDR3: CASSESTAYNSPLHF. CDR3 DNA sequence: TGTGCCAGCAGTGAATCGACAGCCTATAATTCACCCCTCCACTTT.

This clonotype has ten or more counts. The chain couples TRBV5-1 to TRBJ2-7; D is unclear. V lost 0 bases, J lost 2 bases, and 9 bases lay in between. Germline-derived CDR1 and CDR2 are SGHRS and YFSETQ. The CDR3 totals 14 residues. In DNA form, the CDR3 reads TGCGCCAGCAGCTTGGTCCAGGCCCCCTACGAGCAGTACTTC. Translation gives CASSLVQAPYEQYF.

CDR3 amino acids: CASSLREGGQETQYF. CDR3 nucleotides: TGTGCCAGCAGTTTAAGGGAAGGGGGTCAAGAGACCCAGTACTTC. The genes are TRBV12-3 or TRBV12-4 and TRBJ2-5; D is perhaps TRBD1 (6 bases). V was pared by 2 bases and J by 2 bases, with 12 bases between. The CDR3 length is 15 residues.

This clonotype was observed at least ten times. J is TRBJ1-1 and V is TRBV29-1; D remains unclear. In germline, CDR1 is SQVTM, CDR2 ANQGSEA. Trimming cost V 5 bases and J 2 bases, with 12 bases left between them. This CDR3 spans 13 amino acids. The CDR3 spells CSVLLLRNTEAFF. CDR3 sequence (DNA): TGCAGCGTTTTGTTGTTGAGAAACACTGAAGCTTTCTTT.

The V gene is TRBV7-6, the J gene TRBJ1-4, with TRBD1 as a possible D gene (5 bases). The length of the CDR3 is 14 residues. The germline gives CDR1 SGHVS, CDR2 FNYEAQ. The V end was cut by 5 bases, the J end by 8 bases, with 15 bases between. CDR3 DNA sequence: TGTGCCAGCAGCCCGGGGGTAGTACGGGAAAAACTGTTTTTT. This translates into CASSPGVVREKLFF.

About this clonotype: A much larger clone differs by one base, so this may be a read error. The chain combines TRBV20-1 with TRBJ1-5, with D possibly being TRBD1 (6 bases). CDR1 is DFQATT and CDR2 is SNEGSKA in the germline V gene (reference sequence). This CDR3 contains 13 residues. The CDR3 protein is CSARDSLNRPQHF. The CDR3 DNA sequence: TGCAGTGCTAGGGACAGCTTGAATCGGCCCCAGCATTTT.

This clonotype was seen repeatedly, ten times or more. The junction departs from the called germline gene at one end, perhaps through a read error. The CDR3 sequence is CASSYTLRDSPLHF. CDR3 bases: TGTGCCAGCAGTTACACCCTGAGGGATTCACCCCTCCACTTT. The chain links TRBV10-3 to TRBJ1-6; D not resolved. Germline V CDR1 and CDR2: ENHRY, SYGVKD. This CDR3 spans 14 amino acids.

Details on this clonotype: A read error may be the cause here, since a much bigger clone is one base away. The V and J genes are TRBV20-1 and TRBJ1-4, with D perhaps TRBD1 (6 bases). This CDR3 is 15 amino acids long. Per the germline V gene, CDR1 is DFQATT and CDR2 is SNEGSKA (reference sequence). Trimming removed 4 bases at V and 2 bases at J, with 14 bases between. DNA of the CDR3: TGCAGTGCTACGGGGCAGGGGAGCACTAATGAAAAACTGTTTTTT. Amino acid sequence: CSATGQGSTNEKLFF.

On this clonotype: Given a much more abundant clone one base away, this may be a read error. V and J are TRBV19 and TRBJ2-7; D not resolved. The CDR3 runs to 14 residues. Germline V CDR1 and CDR2: LNHDA, SQIVND (reference sequence). Here the CDR3 reads CASSTSGQAYERYF. The CDR3 coding sequence is TGTGCCAGTAGTACCTCGGGCCAAGCCTACGAGCGGTACTTC. Full variable domain (rest looked up from reference TRBV19 and TRBJ2-7): DGGITQSPKYLFRKEGQNVTLSCEQNLNHDAMYWYRQDPGQGLRLIYYSQIVNDFQKGDIAEGYSVSREKKESFPLTVTSAQKNPTAFYLCASSTSGQAYERYFGPGTRLTVT.

The V call is TRBV24-1, the J call TRBJ2-5; TRBD2 matches 9 bases. Germline trimming cut 3 bases from V and 10 bases from J; bases unmatched to any gene: 11. The CDR3 is made up of 15 amino acids. Per the germline V gene, CDR1 is KGHDR and CDR2 is SFDVKD. The CDR3 region has the DNA TGTGCCACCAGTGATCCCGCGGGGGGGGGCGGTCTCCAGTACTTC. As protein: CATSDPAGGGGLQYF.

Ten or more counts support this clonotype. The junction differs from germline at one of its ends, possibly a read error. The chain links TRBV5-1 to TRBJ2-7; TRBD2 aligns across 7 bases. The germline V gene has CDR1 SGHRS and CDR2 YFSETQ. This CDR3 is 13 amino acids long. CDR3 loop: CASSLSGGYEQYF. The CDR3 DNA reads TGTGCCAGCAGCTTATCGGGGGGATACGAGCAGTACTTC.

This sequence joins TRBV12-5 and TRBJ1-3, with D unresolved. Deletions cut 4 bases from V and 0 bases from J, with 13 bases between. The CDR3 covers 16 residues. CDR1 is LGHNT, CDR2 FRNRAP, per germline. The CDR3 DNA is TGTGCTAGTGGTTCGGACGGTCCTCCCTCTGGAAACACCATATATTTT. Its protein is CASGSDGPPSGNTIYF.

The J gene is TRBJ2-7, the V gene TRBV12-3 or TRBV12-4; 11 bases align to TRBD1. The CDR3 is made up of 14 amino acids. J lost 4 bases, V lost 6 bases, and 5 bases had no gene match. CDR3 sequence reads: CASRRTGGVYEQYF. CDR3 coding DNA: TGTGCCAGCAGACGGACAGGGGGCGTTTACGAGCAGTACTTC.